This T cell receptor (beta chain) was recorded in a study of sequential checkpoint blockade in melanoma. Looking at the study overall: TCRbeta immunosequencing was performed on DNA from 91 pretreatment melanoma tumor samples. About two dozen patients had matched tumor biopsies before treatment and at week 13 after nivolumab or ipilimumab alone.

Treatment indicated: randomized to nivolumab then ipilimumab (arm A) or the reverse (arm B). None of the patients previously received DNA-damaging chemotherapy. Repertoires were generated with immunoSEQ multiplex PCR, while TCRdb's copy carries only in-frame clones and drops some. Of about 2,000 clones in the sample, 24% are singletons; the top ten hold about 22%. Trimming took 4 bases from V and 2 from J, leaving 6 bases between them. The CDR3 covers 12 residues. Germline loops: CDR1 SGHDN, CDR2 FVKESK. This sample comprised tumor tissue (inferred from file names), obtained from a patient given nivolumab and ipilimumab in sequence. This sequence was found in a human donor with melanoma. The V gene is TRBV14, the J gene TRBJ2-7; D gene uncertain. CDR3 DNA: TGTGCCAGCAGCCGGATGGCCTACGAGCAGTACTTC. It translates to CASSRMAYEQYF.